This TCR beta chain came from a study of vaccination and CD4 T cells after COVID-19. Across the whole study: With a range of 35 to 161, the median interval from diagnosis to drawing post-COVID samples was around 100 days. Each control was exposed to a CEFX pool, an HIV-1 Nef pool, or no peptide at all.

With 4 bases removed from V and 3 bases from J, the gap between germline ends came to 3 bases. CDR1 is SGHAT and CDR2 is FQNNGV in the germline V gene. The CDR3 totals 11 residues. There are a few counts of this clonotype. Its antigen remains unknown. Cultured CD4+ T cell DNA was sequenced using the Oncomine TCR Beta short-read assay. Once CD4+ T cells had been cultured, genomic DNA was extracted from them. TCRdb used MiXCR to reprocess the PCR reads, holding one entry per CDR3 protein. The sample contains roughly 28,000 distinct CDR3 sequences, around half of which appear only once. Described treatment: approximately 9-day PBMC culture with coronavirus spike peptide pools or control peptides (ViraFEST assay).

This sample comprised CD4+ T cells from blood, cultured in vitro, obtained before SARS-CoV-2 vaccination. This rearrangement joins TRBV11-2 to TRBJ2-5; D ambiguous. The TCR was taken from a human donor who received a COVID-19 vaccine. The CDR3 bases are TGTGCCAGCAGCTCGGAAGAGACCCAGTACTTC. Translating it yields CASSSEETQYF.